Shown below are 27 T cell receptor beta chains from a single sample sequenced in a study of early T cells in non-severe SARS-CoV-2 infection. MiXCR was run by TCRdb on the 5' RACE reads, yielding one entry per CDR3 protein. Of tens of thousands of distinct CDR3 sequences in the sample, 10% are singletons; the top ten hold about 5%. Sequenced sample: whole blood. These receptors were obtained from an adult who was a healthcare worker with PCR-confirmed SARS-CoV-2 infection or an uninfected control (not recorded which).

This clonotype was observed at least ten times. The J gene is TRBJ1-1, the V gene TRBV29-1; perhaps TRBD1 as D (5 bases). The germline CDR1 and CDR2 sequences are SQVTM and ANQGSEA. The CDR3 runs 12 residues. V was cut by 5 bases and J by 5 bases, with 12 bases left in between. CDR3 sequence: CSVISGRTEAFF. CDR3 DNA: TGCAGCGTTATCTCAGGGCGAACTGAAGCTTTCTTT.

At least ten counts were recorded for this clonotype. CDR3 region: CASSYWGRDIQYF. The CDR3 nucleotides are TGTGCCAGCAGTTACTGGGGAAGGGACATTCAGTACTTC. The V and J genes are TRBV6-6 and TRBJ2-4; D is unresolved. Germline assignment: CDR1 MNHNY and CDR2 SVGAGI (reference sequence). Between the trimmed V and J ends, which lost 1 base and 8 bases, there was a span of 9 bases. This CDR3 region has 13 residues.

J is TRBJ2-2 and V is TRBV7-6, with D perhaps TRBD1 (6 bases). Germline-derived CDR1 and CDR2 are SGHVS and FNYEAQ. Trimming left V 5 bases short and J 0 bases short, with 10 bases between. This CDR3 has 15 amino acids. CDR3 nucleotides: TGTGCCAGCAGCCCAAGGACAGCGAACACCGGGGAGCTGTTTTTT. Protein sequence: CASSPRTANTGELFF.

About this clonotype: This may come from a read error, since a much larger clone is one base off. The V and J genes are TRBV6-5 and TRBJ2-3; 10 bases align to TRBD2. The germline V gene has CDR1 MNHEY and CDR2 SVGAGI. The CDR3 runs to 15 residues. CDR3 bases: TGTGCCAGCGGTTATACTAGCGGGGCAGCAGATACGCAGTATTTT. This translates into CASGYTSGAADTQYF.

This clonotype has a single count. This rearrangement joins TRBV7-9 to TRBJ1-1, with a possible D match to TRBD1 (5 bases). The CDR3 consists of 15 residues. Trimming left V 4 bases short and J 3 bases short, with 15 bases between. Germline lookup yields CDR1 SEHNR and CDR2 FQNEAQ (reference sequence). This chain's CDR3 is CASSSRGFGYTEAFF. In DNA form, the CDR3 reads TGTGCCAGCAGCTCACGGGGCTTCGGTTACACTGAAGCTTTCTTT.

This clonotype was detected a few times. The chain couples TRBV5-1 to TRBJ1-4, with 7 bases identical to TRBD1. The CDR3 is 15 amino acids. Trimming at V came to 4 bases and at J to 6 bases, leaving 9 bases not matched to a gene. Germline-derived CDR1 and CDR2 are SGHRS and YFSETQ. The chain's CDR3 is CASSPGLTGDEKLFF. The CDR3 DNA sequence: TGCGCCAGCAGCCCGGGCCTTACAGGGGATGAAAAACTGTTTTTT.

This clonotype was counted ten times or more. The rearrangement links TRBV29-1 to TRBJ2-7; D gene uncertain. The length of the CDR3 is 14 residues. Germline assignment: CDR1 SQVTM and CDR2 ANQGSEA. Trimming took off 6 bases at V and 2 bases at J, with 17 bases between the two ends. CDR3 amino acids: CSVVKLGRTYEQYF. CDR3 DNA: TGCAGCGTCGTGAAATTAGGACGTACCTACGAGCAGTACTTC.

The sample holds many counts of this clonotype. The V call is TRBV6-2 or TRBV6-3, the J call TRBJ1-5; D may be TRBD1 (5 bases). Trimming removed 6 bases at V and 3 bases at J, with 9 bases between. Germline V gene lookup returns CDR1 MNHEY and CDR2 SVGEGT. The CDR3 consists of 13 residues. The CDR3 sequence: CASSRDLNQPQHF. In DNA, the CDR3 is TGTGCCAGCAGCCGGGACCTCAATCAGCCCCAGCATTTT.

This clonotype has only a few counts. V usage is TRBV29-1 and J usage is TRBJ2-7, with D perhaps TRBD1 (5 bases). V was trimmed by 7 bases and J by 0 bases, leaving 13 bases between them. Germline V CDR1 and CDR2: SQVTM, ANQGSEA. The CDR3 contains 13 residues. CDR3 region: CSARQLSSYEQYF. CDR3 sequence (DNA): TGCAGCGCCCGACAGTTGAGCTCCTACGAGCAGTACTTC.

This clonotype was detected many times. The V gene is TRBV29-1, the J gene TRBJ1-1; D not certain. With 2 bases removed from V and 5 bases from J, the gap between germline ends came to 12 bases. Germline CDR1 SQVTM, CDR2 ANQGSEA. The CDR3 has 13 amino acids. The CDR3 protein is CSVESRMGTEAFF. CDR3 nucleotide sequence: TGCAGCGTTGAATCCAGGATGGGGACTGAAGCTTTCTTT.

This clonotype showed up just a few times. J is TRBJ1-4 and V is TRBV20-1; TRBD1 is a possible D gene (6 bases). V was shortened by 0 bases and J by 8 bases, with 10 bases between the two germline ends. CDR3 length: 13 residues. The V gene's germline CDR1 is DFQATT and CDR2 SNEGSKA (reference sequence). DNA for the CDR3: TGCAGTGCTAGAGATGCAGGGGAAGAAAAACTGTTTTTT. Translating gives CSARDAGEEKLFF.

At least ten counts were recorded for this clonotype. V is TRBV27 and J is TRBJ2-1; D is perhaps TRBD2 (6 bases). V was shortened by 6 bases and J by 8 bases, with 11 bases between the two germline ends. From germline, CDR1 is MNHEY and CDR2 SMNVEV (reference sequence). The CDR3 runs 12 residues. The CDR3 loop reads CASSPRRDEQFF. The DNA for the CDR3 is TGTGCCAGCAGCCCGAGGAGGGATGAGCAGTTCTTC.

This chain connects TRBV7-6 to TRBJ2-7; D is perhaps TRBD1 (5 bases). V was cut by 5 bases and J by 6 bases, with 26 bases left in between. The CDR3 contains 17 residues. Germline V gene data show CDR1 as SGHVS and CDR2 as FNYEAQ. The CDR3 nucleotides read TGTGCCAGCAGCACACGGTCGGGCAGGGCCGTTTTTTTCGAGCAGTACTTC. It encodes CASSTRSGRAVFFEQYF.

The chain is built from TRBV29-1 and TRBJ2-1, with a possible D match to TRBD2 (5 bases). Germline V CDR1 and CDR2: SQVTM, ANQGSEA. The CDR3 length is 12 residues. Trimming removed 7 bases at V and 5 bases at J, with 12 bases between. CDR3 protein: CSGTQVDNEQFF. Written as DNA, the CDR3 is TGCAGCGGGACTCAGGTGGACAATGAGCAGTTCTTC.

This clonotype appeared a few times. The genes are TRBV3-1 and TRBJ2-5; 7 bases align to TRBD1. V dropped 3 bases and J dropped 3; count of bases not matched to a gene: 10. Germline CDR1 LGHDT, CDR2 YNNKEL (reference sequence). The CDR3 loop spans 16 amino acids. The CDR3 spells CASSQPTKGAKETQYF. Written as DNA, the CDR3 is TGTGCCAGCAGCCAGCCCACCAAGGGGGCGAAAGAGACCCAGTACTTC.

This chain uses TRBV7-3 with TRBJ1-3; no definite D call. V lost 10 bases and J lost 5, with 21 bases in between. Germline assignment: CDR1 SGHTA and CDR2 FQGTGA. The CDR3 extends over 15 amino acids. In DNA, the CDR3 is TGTGCCATCGAATGCGCGCATAAAAGAAGAAACACCATATATTTT. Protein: CAIECAHKRRNTIYF.

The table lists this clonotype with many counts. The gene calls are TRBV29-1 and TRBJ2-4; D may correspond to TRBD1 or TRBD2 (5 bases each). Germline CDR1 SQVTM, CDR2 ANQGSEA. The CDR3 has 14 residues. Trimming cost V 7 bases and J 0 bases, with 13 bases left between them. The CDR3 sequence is CSARDGLAKNIQYF. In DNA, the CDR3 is TGCAGCGCCCGGGACGGCCTAGCCAAAAACATTCAGTACTTC.

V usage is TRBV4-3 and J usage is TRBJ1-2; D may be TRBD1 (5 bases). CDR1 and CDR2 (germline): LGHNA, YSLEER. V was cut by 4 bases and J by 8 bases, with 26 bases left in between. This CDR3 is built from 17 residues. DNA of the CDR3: TGCGCCAGCAGCCTAACACCCCAATCAGGAGGGGCGCGGGGCTACACCTTC. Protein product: CASSLTPQSGGARGYTF.

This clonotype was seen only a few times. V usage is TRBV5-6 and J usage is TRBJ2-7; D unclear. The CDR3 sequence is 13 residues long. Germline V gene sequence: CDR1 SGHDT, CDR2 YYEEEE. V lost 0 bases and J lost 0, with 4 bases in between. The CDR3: CASSLASSYEQYF. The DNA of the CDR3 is TGTGCCAGCAGCTTGGCGAGCTCCTACGAGCAGTACTTC.

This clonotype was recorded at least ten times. The CDR3 region is CASSFSGTSARTDTQYF. The CDR3 DNA reads TGTGCCAGCAGCTTTTCGGGCACTAGCGCTCGCACAGATACGCAGTATTTT. The rearrangement links TRBV5-5 to TRBJ2-3, with 7 positions matching TRBD2. This CDR3 is built from 17 residues. V lost 2 bases to trimming and J lost 1 base; unmatched junction nucleotides: 10. Germline assignment: CDR1 SGHKS and CDR2 YYEKEE (reference sequence).

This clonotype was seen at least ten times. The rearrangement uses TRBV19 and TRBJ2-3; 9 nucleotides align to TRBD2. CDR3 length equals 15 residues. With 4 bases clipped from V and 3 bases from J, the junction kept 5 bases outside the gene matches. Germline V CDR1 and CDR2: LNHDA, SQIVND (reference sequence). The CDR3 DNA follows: TGTGCCAGTAGTACCTTAGCGGGAGTGACAGATACGCAGTATTTT. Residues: CASSTLAGVTDTQYF.

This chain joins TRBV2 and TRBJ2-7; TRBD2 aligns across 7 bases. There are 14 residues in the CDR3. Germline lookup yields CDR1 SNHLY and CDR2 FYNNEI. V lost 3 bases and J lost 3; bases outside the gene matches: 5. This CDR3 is CASSDSGGIYEQYF. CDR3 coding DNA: TGTGCCAGCAGTGATTCCGGGGGGATCTACGAGCAGTACTTC.

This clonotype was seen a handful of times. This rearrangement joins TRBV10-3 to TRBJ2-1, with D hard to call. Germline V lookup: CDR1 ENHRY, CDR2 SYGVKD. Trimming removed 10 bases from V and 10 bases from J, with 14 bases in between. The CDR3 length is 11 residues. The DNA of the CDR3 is TGTGCCACCCGTCGCGAGGAGGAGCAGTTCTTC. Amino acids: CATRREEEQFF.

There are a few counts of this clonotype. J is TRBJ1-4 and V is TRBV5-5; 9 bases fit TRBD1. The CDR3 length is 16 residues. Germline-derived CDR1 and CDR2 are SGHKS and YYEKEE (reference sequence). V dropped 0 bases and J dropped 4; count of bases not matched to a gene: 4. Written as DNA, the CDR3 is TGTGCCAGCAGCTTGGGACAGGGGGTGATTAATGAAAAACTGTTTTTT. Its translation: CASSLGQGVINEKLFF.

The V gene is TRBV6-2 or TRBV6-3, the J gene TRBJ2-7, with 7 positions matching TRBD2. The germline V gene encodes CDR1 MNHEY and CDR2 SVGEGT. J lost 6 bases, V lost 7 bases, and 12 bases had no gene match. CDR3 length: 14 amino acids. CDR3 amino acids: CASTSGRESIEQYF. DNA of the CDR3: TGTGCCAGCACTTCTGGGCGGGAGTCGATCGAGCAGTACTTC.

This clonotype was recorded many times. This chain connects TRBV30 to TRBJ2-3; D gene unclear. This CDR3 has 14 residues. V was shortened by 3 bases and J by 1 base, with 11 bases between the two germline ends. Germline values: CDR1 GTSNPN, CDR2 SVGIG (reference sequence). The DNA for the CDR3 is TGTGCCTGGAGAGCAGGTTTTGGCACAGATACGCAGTATTTT. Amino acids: CAWRAGFGTDTQYF.

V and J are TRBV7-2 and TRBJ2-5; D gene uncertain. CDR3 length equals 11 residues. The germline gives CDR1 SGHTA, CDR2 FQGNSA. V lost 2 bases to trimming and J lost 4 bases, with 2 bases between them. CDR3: CASSLIETQYF. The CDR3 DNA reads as TGTGCCAGCAGCTTAATAGAGACCCAGTACTTC. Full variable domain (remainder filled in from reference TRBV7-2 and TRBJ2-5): GAGVSQSPSNKVTEKGKDVELRCDPISGHTALYWYRQSLGQGLEFLIYFQGNSAPDKSGLPSDRFSAERTGGSVSTLTIQRTQQEDSAVYLCASSLIETQYFGPGTRLLVL.